The entry below gives a single T cell receptor beta chain sequence along with its context. Its antigen is undetermined. V was pared by 5 bases and J by 6 bases, with 8 bases of the junction left unmatched. This CDR3 has 16 amino acids. Germline loops: CDR1 PRHDT, CDR2 FYEKMQ (reference sequence). Per individual, the PBMC samples numbered at least one pre-ART and at least two post-ART. The assay, immunoSEQ v3.0, was run at survey level. Libraries were prepared by immunoSEQ multiplex PCR; TCRdb keeps only in-frame clonotypes and omits some of them. Of under 20,000 clones listed, more than 70% are singletons. The source of the sample is a study of long-term antiretroviral therapy in people with HIV. Whole-study results and caveats: Patients on ART gained diversity, which nonetheless stayed below transplant donor controls.

This clonotype was obtained from a man between 18 and 35 years old with HIV. This specimen was unsorted PBMCs, taken 0.1 years before starting antiretroviral therapy. This chain connects TRBV13 to TRBJ2-3; 13 bases match TRBD2. This CDR3 reads CASSPPGLAGDDTQYF. The CDR3 DNA reads TGTGCCAGCAGCCCACCCGGACTAGCGGGAGATGATACGCAGTATTTT.